The 26 T cell receptor beta chains reported below all come from one sample, sequenced in a study of molecular identifiers for immune sequencing clone quantification. In TCRdb, the PCR reads were re-called with MiXCR into one record per CDR3 protein. Found here are more than 250,000 distinct CDR3 sequences, 20% to 25% of them singletons; the top ten hold under 0.95%. Input material: naive CD8+ T cells from blood, with Jurkat cell RNA spiked in. Subset in this sample: FACS-sorted CD8+CD4-CCR7+CD45RA+ naive T cells. Receptors originate from a human donor in good health. Some libraries in this study had Jurkat cell RNA spiked in.

This clonotype has a count of ten or more. The V and J genes are TRBV4-3 and TRBJ1-5; D gene ambiguous. CDR1 LGHNA and CDR2 YSLEER come from the germline V gene. The V gene lost 0 bases and the J gene lost 3 bases, with 3 bases spanning the gap. This CDR3 comprises 13 residues. The CDR3 DNA sequence: TGCGCCAGCAGCCAAGATGTCAATCAGCCCCAGCATTTT. Translated: CASSQDVNQPQHF.

At least ten counts were recorded for this clonotype. J is TRBJ2-5 and V is TRBV12-5; a weak D match, TRBD2 (6 bases). The CDR3 contains 13 residues. Trimming removed 6 bases at V and 5 bases at J, with 13 bases between. From germline, CDR1 is LGHNT and CDR2 FRNRAP. The DNA for the CDR3 is TGTGCTAGTGGCCCCGGGACTCACGAGACCCAGTACTTC. Translation: CASGPGTHETQYF.

This chain uses TRBV11-2 with TRBJ2-7; D perhaps matches TRBD2 (5 bases). From germline, CDR1 is SGHAT and CDR2 FQNNGV. This CDR3 contains 14 residues. V lost 0 bases and J lost 6, with 12 bases in between. This chain's CDR3 is CASSLDIGVGEQYF. The CDR3 DNA reads TGTGCCAGCAGCTTAGATATCGGGGTAGGCGAGCAGTACTTC.

This clonotype was counted at least ten times. V usage is TRBV13 and J usage is TRBJ2-1; D possibly corresponds to TRBD1 (6 bases). CDR3 length: 16 residues. The V end was cut by 4 bases, the J end by 9 bases, with 22 bases between. CDR1 PRHDT and CDR2 FYEKMQ come from the germline V gene (reference sequence). The CDR3 sequence: CASSYTGTTSHGEQFF. The CDR3 DNA is TGTGCCAGCAGCTATACCGGGACAACAAGCCACGGTGAGCAGTTCTTC.

This clonotype was observed at least ten times. CDR3 in amino acids: CSATRENTGELFF. CDR3 DNA sequence: TGCAGTGCTACCAGGGAGAACACCGGGGAGCTGTTTTTT. The J gene is TRBJ2-2, the V gene TRBV20-1; D might be TRBD1 (5 bases). CDR1 DFQATT and CDR2 SNEGSKA come from the germline V gene (reference sequence). V was trimmed by 4 bases and J by 1 base, leaving 7 bases between them. The CDR3 is made up of 13 amino acids.

V and J are TRBV30 and TRBJ2-2; D is unresolved. The germline V and J ends were trimmed by 2 bases and 1 base, with 20 bases remaining between them. This CDR3 spans 18 amino acids. The germline V gene encodes CDR1 GTSNPN and CDR2 SVGIG (reference sequence). This chain's CDR3 is CAWSNGQAYGLNTGELFF. The CDR3 DNA sequence: TGTGCCTGGAGTAACGGGCAGGCCTATGGGTTGAACACCGGGGAGCTGTTTTTT.

This clonotype has only a few counts. A much larger clone lies a single base off, so this may be a read error. This chain joins TRBV21-1 and TRBJ1-5; TRBD1 was called by the table and not checked on the DNA. TRBV21-1 is a documented pseudogene. There are 16 residues in the CDR3. CDR3 sequence: CATRDRTPITNQLQHF. DNA for the CDR3: TGTGCCACCCGGGACAGGACACCGATTACCAATCAGCTCCAGCATTTT.

This rearrangement joins TRBV27 to TRBJ2-7; 8 bases match TRBD2. CDR3 length equals 15 residues. Germline assignment: CDR1 MNHEY and CDR2 SMNVEV (reference sequence). V gave up 2 bases and J gave up 3 bases; unmatched junction bases: 6. The CDR3 DNA sequence: TGTGCCAGCAGTTTAACCGGTAGCGGGGTCTACGAGCAGTACTTC. Its translation is CASSLTGSGVYEQYF.

Ten or more counts support this clonotype. The rearrangement links TRBV13 to TRBJ2-5, with D possibly being TRBD2 (5 bases). This CDR3 spans 14 amino acids. Germline values: CDR1 PRHDT, CDR2 FYEKMQ (reference sequence). Trimming cost V 5 bases and J 4 bases, with 14 bases left between them. The chain's CDR3 is CASSLTSGVETQYF. The CDR3 DNA sequence: TGTGCCAGCAGCCTAACGTCCGGGGTAGAGACCCAGTACTTC.

As concerns this clonotype: This may come from a read error, since a much larger clone is one base off. The chain couples TRBV6-5 to TRBJ1-4; no clear D. V shed 3 bases and J shed 8 bases, with 10 bases lying between them. The CDR3 is 13 amino acids. CDR1 is MNHEY, CDR2 SVGAGI, per germline. CDR3 sequence: CASSYLGGEKLFF. The CDR3 DNA reads as TGTGCCAGCAGTTATCTCGGAGGGGAAAAACTGTTTTTT.

This clonotype came up a few times. The V gene is TRBV21-1, the J gene TRBJ1-1; TRBD1 is taken as the D call from the table, unchecked against the DNA. TRBV21-1 is given as a pseudogene. The CDR3 has 14 amino acids. The CDR3, as DNA: TGTGCCAGCAGCAAAGAACAGGGTCCCACTGAAGCTTTCTTT. The encoded protein is CASSKEQGPTEAFF.

This clonotype occurred a few times. In nucleotides, the CDR3 is TGCGCCAGCAGCCAAGATAGAATAGGTAGAGGGACTCGGGGCTATGGCTACACCTTC. This translates into CASSQDRIGRGTRGYGYTF. This chain joins TRBV4-3 and TRBJ1-2; perhaps TRBD1 as D (5 bases). The ends were cut back, 0 bases at V and 4 bases at J, with 24 bases in the middle. The CDR3 length is 19 residues. Germline values: CDR1 LGHNA, CDR2 YSLEER.

This clonotype has ten or more counts. The J gene is TRBJ2-2, the V gene TRBV4-1, with 7 bases identical to TRBD2. V lost 4 bases and J lost 3; bases outside the gene matches: 2. CDR3 length: 14 residues. CDR1 and CDR2 from the germline V gene are MGHRA and YSYEKL. CDR3 sequence reads: CASSLGLDTGELFF. Here the CDR3 DNA reads TGCGCCAGCAGCCTTGGACTAGACACCGGGGAGCTGTTTTTT.

This chain connects TRBV5-1 to TRBJ2-7; a weak D match, TRBD2 (6 bases). The CDR3 loop spans 15 amino acids. V was clipped by 0 bases and J by 7 bases, with 17 bases between them. Germline V gives CDR1 SGHRS, CDR2 YFSETQ. The CDR3 DNA reads TGCGCCAGCAGCTTGGCGGGGGTCCCCCCTAGAGAGCAGTACTTC. This codes for CASSLAGVPPREQYF. Combining the CDR3 with reference TRBV5-1 and TRBJ2-7 gives the whole variable domain KAGVTQTPRYLIKTRGQQVTLSCSPISGHRSVSWYQQTPGQGLQFLFEYFSETQRNKGNFPGRFSGRQFSNSRSEMNVSTLELGDSALYLCASSLAGVPPREQYFGPGTRLTVT.

Of note for this clonotype: Just one base apart from a much larger clone, this may be a read error. The rearrangement uses TRBV20-1 and TRBJ2-7; 7 bases are shared with TRBD2. The CDR3 is 13 amino acids. Trimming at V came to 3 bases and at J to 5 bases, leaving 7 bases not matched to a gene. The germline V gene has CDR1 DFQATT and CDR2 SNEGSKA (reference sequence). The CDR3 DNA follows: TGCAGTGCTAGTGGACTAGAAACCCACGAGCAGTACTTC. As protein: CSASGLETHEQYF.

This clonotype was recorded many times. This sequence joins TRBV28 and TRBJ1-1; TRBD1 agrees at 7 bases. V trimming: 7 bases; J trimming: 5 bases; junction bases outside the gene matches: 10. There are 14 residues in the CDR3. Germline CDR1 is MDHEN and CDR2 is SYDVKM. Here the CDR3 DNA reads TGTGCCAGCAAACCCAGGGGGGATTTAACTGAAGCTTTCTTT. This sequence encodes CASKPRGDLTEAFF.

For this clonotype: A much larger clone lies one base from this, so it may be a read error. No conserved phenylalanine or tryptophan is present at the end of the CDR3, so a read error is the likely explanation. The chain links TRBV11-2 to TRBJ2-7; TRBD1 aligns across 8 bases. V lost 5 bases, J lost 2 bases, and 5 bases stayed unmatched. The germline V gene encodes CDR1 SGHAT and CDR2 FQNNGV. CDR3 length: 14 residues. The CDR3 DNA reads TGTGCCAGCAGCCCTTGGACAGGGCCCTACGAGCAGTACCTC. It codes for CASSPWTGPYEQYL.

With regard to this clonotype: A clone one base away is much larger, so this may be a read error. Without the conserved terminal phenylalanine or tryptophan, this CDR3 likely stems from a read error. This chain joins TRBV2 and TRBJ2-3; 13 bases map to TRBD2. This CDR3 region has 16 residues. Germline lookup yields CDR1 SNHLY and CDR2 FYNNEI. The trim removed 6 bases at V and 5 bases at J, leaving 8 bases unmatched. DNA for the CDR3: TGTGCCAGCAGCGATGGACTAGCGGGAGTCAGAGATACGCAGTATCTT. Protein: CASSDGLAGVRDTQYL.

This clonotype showed up just once. This sequence may be a read error, since a much larger clone differs from it by one base. This sequence joins TRBV5-1 and TRBJ1-6; D gene uncertain. This CDR3 spans 18 amino acids. Looked up from germline, CDR1 is SGHRS and CDR2 is YFSETQ. The CDR3 here is CASSLDGRFSSYNSPHHF. CDR3 bases: TGCGCCAGCAGCTTGGATGGCAGGTTTAGCTCCTATAATTCACCCCACCACTTT.

V and J are TRBV19 and TRBJ1-2, with 11 bases aligning to TRBD1. V trimming: 10 bases; J trimming: 5 bases; junction bases outside the gene matches: 9. The V gene's germline CDR1 is LNHDA and CDR2 SQIVND (reference sequence). The CDR3 runs 14 residues. The CDR3 coding sequence is TGTGCCACGGAGGACAGGGGGCGCGATTATGGCTACACCTTC. Its translation is CATEDRGRDYGYTF.

In this sample, this clonotype turned up many times. This chain connects TRBV4-3 to TRBJ1-5; D is unresolved. V gave up 0 bases and J gave up 6 bases, with 9 bases separating them. Germline CDR1 is LGHNA and CDR2 is YSLEER. The CDR3 sequence is 14 residues long. The CDR3 DNA reads TGCGCCAGCAGCCAAGATCAAGGAGCTCAGCCCCAGCATTTT. This gives the protein CASSQDQGAQPQHF.

This clonotype appeared once. The junction and the germline gene differ at one end; a read error may be behind it. V is TRBV15 and J is TRBJ2-1; D remains unclear. This CDR3 is built from 17 residues. CDR1 is LNHNV and CDR2 is YYDKDF in the germline V gene (reference sequence). The CDR3 is CATSTPLEAISHNEQFF. The CDR3 nucleotides read TGTGCCACCAGCACTCCTCTTGAGGCGATCTCCCACAATGAGCAGTTCTTC.

There are many counts of this clonotype. The chain has TRBV27 and TRBJ2-3; TRBD1 matches 7 bases. The CDR3 has 15 residues. Germline values: CDR1 MNHEY, CDR2 SMNVEV (reference sequence). J lost 2 bases, V lost 7 bases, and 9 bases had no gene match. The CDR3 sequence is CASIETGMVTDTQYF. As DNA, the CDR3 is TGTGCCAGCATTGAGACAGGGATGGTCACAGATACGCAGTATTTT.

Remarks on this clonotype: Without the conserved terminal phenylalanine or tryptophan, this CDR3 likely stems from a read error. This rearrangement joins TRBV29-1 to TRBJ2-3, with 10 bases aligning to TRBD2. Germline V gene lookup returns CDR1 SQVTM and CDR2 ANQGSEA. The CDR3 has 18 amino acids. CDR3 in amino acids: CSVELYPGVAGGTDSQYL. The CDR3 bases are TGCAGCGTTGAACTTTATCCCGGAGTAGCGGGGGGCACAGATTCGCAGTATCTT.

In this sample, this clonotype turned up a few times. The rearrangement joins TRBV10-3 to TRBJ1-1; no reliable D call. V was shortened by 8 bases and J by 4 bases, with 20 bases between the two germline ends. Germline V gene sequence: CDR1 ENHRY, CDR2 SYGVKD. This CDR3 is built from 15 residues. CDR3 bases: TGTGCCATCTCCCCTAGCGGTATAGGTGGCACTGAAGCTTTCTTT. It specifies CAISPSGIGGTEAFF.

The table lists this clonotype with a few counts. A read error may be the cause here, since a much bigger clone is one base away. J is TRBJ2-5 and V is TRBV7-9, with D possibly TRBD2 on 6 matching bases. V lost 6 bases, J lost 1 base, and 15 bases lay in between. This CDR3 is 15 amino acids long. Germline assignment: CDR1 SEHNR and CDR2 FQNEAQ (reference sequence). As DNA, the CDR3 is TGTGCCAGCAGACCCGTGGGGGGAGGCCAAGAGACCCAGTACTTC. As protein: CASRPVGGGQETQYF. The full variable domain, rest sourced from reference TRBV7-9 and TRBJ2-5, is DTGVSQNPRHKITKRGQNVTFRCDPISEHNRLYWYRQTLGQGPEFLTYFQNEAQLEKSRLLSDRFSAERPKGSFSTLEIQRTEQGDSAMYLCASRPVGGGQETQYFGPGTRLLVL.